These 2 T cell receptor beta chains came from one sample sequenced in a study of T-cell memory formation after mild COVID-19. TCRdb re-derived calls from the 5' RACE reads in MiXCR, one entry per CDR3 protein. The sample shows about 360,000 distinct CDR3 sequences, approximately 15% of them seen only once. The sample was PBMCs or a T cell subset sorted from them (not recorded which). Receptor source: a man between 18 and 29 years old who had mild COVID-19 (a few samples of this study predate the infection). Cell type and time point are not known.

The chain employs TRBV7-3 and TRBJ1-1; maybe TRBD1 (6 bases). Germline V gene data show CDR1 as SGHTA and CDR2 as FQGTGA. The V end was cut by 5 bases, the J end by 3 bases, with 13 bases between. The CDR3 extends over 14 amino acids. CDR3 nucleotides: TGTGCCAGCAGCCATGGGGGGGGGCACACTGAAGCTTTCTTT. Protein: CASSHGGGHTEAFF.

The chain uses TRBV4-3 and TRBJ2-6; a weak D match, TRBD1 (6 bases). V was shortened by 1 base and J by 0 bases, with 13 bases between the two germline ends. The CDR3 spans 18 residues. CDR1 and CDR2 from the germline V gene are LGHNA and YSLEER. The CDR3 loop reads CASSQAPTGNSGANVLTF. In DNA, the CDR3 is TGCGCCAGCAGCCAAGCCCCGACAGGCAACTCTGGGGCCAACGTCCTGACTTTC.